The rows below give T cell receptor beta chains drawn from one sample of a study of blood T cells in healthy people across ages. TCRdb re-called the 5' RACE reads through MiXCR, storing one row per CDR3 protein. The sample carries fewer than 800,000 distinct CDR3 sequences, 25% recorded once. These same data were also listed under a study on T cells of mothers and their children.

Sequencing was done on a sample of blood. These receptors were obtained from a boy aged 5 to 17 in good health. The conserved cysteine and the conserved F or W are not part of the CDR3 here. Size values are once, few and many counts, or a class for expanded clones, and some rows have none.

clone size | J gene | V gene | CDR3 protein
NA | TRBJ1-5 | TRBV28 | ASSLITTPRFGQPQH
NA | TRBJ2-1 | TRBV11-3 | ASSLEGGPSPEQF
NA | TRBJ2-5 | TRBV4-1 | ASSHGLQETQY
NA | TRBJ1-2 | TRBV6-5 | ASSYSRGNYGYT
once | TRBJ2-3 | TRBV7-9 | ASSLLKGDLADTQY
few | TRBJ2-3 | TRBV29-1 | SVLGISTDTQY
NA | TRBJ2-5 | TRBV9 | ASSVGGRVKETQY
few | TRBJ2-7 | TRBV20-1 | SAGRSGDEQY
NA | TRBJ2-3 | TRBV3-1 | ASSQDTGGADTQY
NA | TRBJ2-1 | TRBV28 | ASRHGAGGPNEQF
NA | TRBJ2-7 | TRBV28 | ASSPTDGTLSSYEQY
NA | TRBJ2-5 | TRBV7-6 | ASSFRQGETQY
NA | TRBJ2-7 | TRBV2 | ASKWEMAYEQY
NA | NA | TRBV19 | ASGLAANYNEQF
NA | TRBJ2-1 | TRBV12-3/TRBV12-4 | ASSFHPRGNEQF
NA | TRBJ1-3 | TRBV19 | ASSIGQGQLSGNTIY
NA | TRBJ1-2 | TRBV7-2 | ASSLEGTEYGYT
few | TRBJ2-1 | TRBV5-5 | ASSRDIGSYNEQF
NA | TRBJ2-5 | TRBV4-3 | ASSRGYRERGRETQY
few | TRBJ2-5 | TRBV6-1 | ASSVLAGVTMETQY
NA | TRBJ1-1 | TRBV6-2/TRBV6-3 | ASSNPGLNTEAF
NA | TRBJ1-2 | TRBV3-1 | ASTSGYT
few | TRBJ1-1 | TRBV6-5 | ASSYSSGWATEAF
few | TRBJ2-7 | TRBV25-1 | ASVIGDRVNEQY
NA | TRBJ1-6 | TRBV28 | ASSGDNSPLH